This TCR beta chain is from a study of regulatory T cells in long-lasting Graves disease. The ends lost 5 bases at V and 4 bases at J; junction bases unmatched: 15. CDR3 length: 17 amino acids. Time point reported: newly diagnosed GD, antithyroid drugs for less than 3 months. RNA isolated from PBMCs was used to make the TCR library. There are many counts of this clonotype. Construction of TCR beta libraries relied on iRepertoire HTBI primers and on Arm-PCR targeting CDR3 regions. MiXCR was run by TCRdb on the multiplex PCR reads, yielding one entry per CDR3 protein. The sample lists about 540,000 distinct CDR3 sequences, 13% seen once, with roughly a tenth in the top ten. This same sample was also part of a study on T cells in Graves' hyperthyroidism and ophthalmopathy.

The material sequenced was peripheral blood mononuclear cells (PBMCs), taken at new diagnosis, from a patient treated with antithyroid drugs. The receptor's source is a man aged 25-40 years with Graves disease. The chain couples TRBV12-3 or TRBV12-4 to TRBJ2-5; TRBD1 matches at 8 bases. The CDR3 sequence is CASSARDRIQQRETQYF. The CDR3 DNA is TGTGCCAGCAGTGCGCGGGACAGGATCCAGCAACGAGAGACCCAGTACTTC.